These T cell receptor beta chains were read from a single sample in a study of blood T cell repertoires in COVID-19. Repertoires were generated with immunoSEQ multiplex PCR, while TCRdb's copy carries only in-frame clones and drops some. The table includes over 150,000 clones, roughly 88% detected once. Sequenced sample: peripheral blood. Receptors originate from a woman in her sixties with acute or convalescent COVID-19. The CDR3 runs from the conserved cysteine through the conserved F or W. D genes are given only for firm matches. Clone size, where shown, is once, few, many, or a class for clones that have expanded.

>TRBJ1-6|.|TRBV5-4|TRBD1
CASSMGQGSSPLHF
TGTGCCAGCAGCATGGGACAGGGCTCGTCACCCCTCCACTTT
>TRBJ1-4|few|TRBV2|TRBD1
CASSDRENEKLFF
TGTGCCAGCTCGGACAGGGAAAACGAAAAACTGTTTTTT
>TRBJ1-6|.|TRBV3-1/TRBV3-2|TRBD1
CASSPYRGCDSPLHF
TGTGCCAGCAGCCCCTACAGGGGGTGCGACTCACCCCTCCACTTT
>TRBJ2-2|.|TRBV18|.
CASSPGPSLGAGELFF
TGTGCCAGCTCACCCGGGCCCTCCCTAGGGGCCGGGGAGCTGTTTTTT
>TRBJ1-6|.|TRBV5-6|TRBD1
CASSTDRGSHSPLHF
TGTGCCAGCAGCACCGACAGGGGGTCTCATTCACCCCTCCACTTT
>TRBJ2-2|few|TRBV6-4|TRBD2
CASSDPGLAGTPTVAGELFF
TGTGCCAGCAGTGACCCAGGACTAGCGGGGACTCCTACGGTGGCCGGGGAGCTGTTTTTT
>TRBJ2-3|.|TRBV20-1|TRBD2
CSASPAREVIHTDTQYF
TGCAGTGCTAGTCCTGCCCGGGAGGTTATTCACACAGATACGCAGTATTTT
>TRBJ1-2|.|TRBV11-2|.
CASSPTGRAGDGYTF
TGTGCCAGCAGCCCTACTGGTAGGGCAGGGGACGGCTACACCTTC
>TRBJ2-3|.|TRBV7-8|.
CASTSLGGGSTDTQYF
TGTGCCAGCACCTCGTTGGGAGGGGGGAGCACAGATACGCAGTATTTT
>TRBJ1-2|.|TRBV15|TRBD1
CATSRDQGAYGYTF
TGTGCCACCAGCAGAGATCAGGGGGCCTATGGCTACACCTTC
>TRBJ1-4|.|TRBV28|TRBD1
CASTWGTGGRKLFF
TGTGCCAGCACCTGGGGGACAGGGGGCAGAAAACTGTTTTTT
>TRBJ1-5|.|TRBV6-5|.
CASRDGGMGAEPQHF
TGTGCCAGCAGGGACGGGGGGATGGGCGCAGAGCCCCAGCATTTT
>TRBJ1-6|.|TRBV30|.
CAWRGLGGIGNSPLHF
TGTGCCTGGAGGGGTTTGGGGGGGATCGGCAATTCACCCCTCCACTTT
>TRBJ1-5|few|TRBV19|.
CASSIVEVLGQPQHF
TGTGCCAGTAGTATAGTTGAGGTATTGGGTCAGCCCCAGCATTTT
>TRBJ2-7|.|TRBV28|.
CASSPDGLQPGEQYF
TGTGCCAGCAGTCCTGACGGACTCCAACCCGGTGAGCAGTACTTC
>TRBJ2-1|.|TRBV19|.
CASSTLASSYNEQFF
TGTGCCAGTAGTACACTAGCAAGCTCCTACAATGAGCAGTTCTTC
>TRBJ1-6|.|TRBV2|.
CASRGSPSYNSPLHF
TGTGCCAGCCGCGGCAGCCCCTCCTATAATTCACCCCTCCACTTT
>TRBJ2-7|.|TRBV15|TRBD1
CATSKTGTGSSYEQYF
TGTGCCACCAGCAAAACCGGGACAGGGAGCTCCTACGAGCAGTACTTC
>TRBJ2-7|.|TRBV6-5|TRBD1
CASSGDSPYEQYF
TGTGCCAGCAGCGGGGACAGCCCCTACGAGCAGTACTTC
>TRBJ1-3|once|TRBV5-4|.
CASSLAGGQSGNTIYF
TGTGCCAGCAGCTTGGCCGGGGGGCAGTCTGGAAACACCATATATTTT
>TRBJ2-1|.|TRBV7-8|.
CASSLAAGAPYNEQFF
TGTGCCAGCAGCTTAGCCGCGGGGGCCCCCTACAATGAGCAGTTCTTC
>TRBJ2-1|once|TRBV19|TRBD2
CASSIASGTSGRYNEQFF
TGTGCCAGTAGTATAGCTTCAGGGACTAGCGGGCGGTACAATGAGCAGTTCTTC
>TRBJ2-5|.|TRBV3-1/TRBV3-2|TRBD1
CASSPPGQGVETQYF
TGTGCCAGCAGCCCGCCGGGACAGGGAGTGGAGACCCAGTACTTC